The following is a T cell receptor beta chain sequence with its context. The assay was immunoSEQ multiplex PCR, and TCRdb's table has in-frame clones only and misses some. The sample lists about 150,000 clones, approximately 80% occurring once. This record comes from a study of blood T cell repertoires in COVID-19. Study at large: The cDNA or gDNA used as material had been derived from T cells, B-cell-depleted T cells, or PBMCs.

Enrolled through a virtual design, the participants were between about 18 and 89 years of age and came from approximately 25 US areas. Cohorts were determined from participant-reported clinical history. Before they entered the study, exposed participants had met a COVID-19 case within 2 weeks. This CDR3 is built from 15 residues. CDR1 and CDR2 (germline): SGDLS, YYNGEE. V lost 7 bases to trimming and J lost 5 bases; unmatched junction nucleotides: 6. Sequenced material: PBMCs or T cells enriched from blood (not recorded which). The J gene is TRBJ2-2, the V gene TRBV9, with 12 bases fitting TRBD2. The TCR was taken from a man between 65 and 85 years old who had been exposed to COVID-19. The CDR3 region is CASSRTSGVTGELFF. The DNA of the CDR3 is TGTGCCAGCTCACGGACTAGCGGGGTAACCGGGGAGCTGTTTTTT.